Listed below are T cell receptor beta chains from one sample, sequenced in a study of T cell repertoires in cytomegalovirus infection. MiXCR, applied by TCRdb to the reads, yields one record per CDR3 protein. This table has 290,000 or so distinct CDR3 sequences, 8% to 10% appearing once. Sequencing used PBMCs. Receptor source: a human donor in good health (CMV status not recorded). Some clones in this sample may be carry-over from other donors' samples. CDR3s include the opening cysteine and the closing phenylalanine or tryptophan. A D gene is named only where the DNA matches it firmly. Where a row states a size, it is once, few, many or the class of an expanded clone; other rows omit it.

j_gene: TRBJ2-2; abundance: many; v_gene: TRBV7-3; d_gene: -; CDR3aa: CASSPRSNTGELFF; CDR3nt: TGTGCCAGCAGCCCAAGATCCAACACCGGGGAGCTGTTTTTT
j_gene: TRBJ2-3; abundance: -; v_gene: TRBV20-1; d_gene: TRBD1; CDR3aa: CSARGGQRKMWTDTQYF; CDR3nt: TGCAGTGCTAGAGGGGGACAGCGAAAAATGTGGACAGATACGCAGTATTTT
j_gene: TRBJ1-4; abundance: many; v_gene: TRBV6-6; d_gene: -; CDR3aa: CASSYSGKLFF; CDR3nt: TGTGCCAGCAGTTACTCTGGAAAACTGTTTTTT
j_gene: TRBJ2-5; abundance: -; v_gene: TRBV15; d_gene: -; CDR3aa: CATSPRRGAGETQYF; CDR3nt: TGTGCCACCAGCCCCCGTCGGGGGGCCGGTGAGACCCAGTACTTC
j_gene: TRBJ2-7; abundance: many; v_gene: TRBV6-1; d_gene: TRBD1; CDR3aa: CASSFAGQGRTYEQYF; CDR3nt: TGTGCCAGCAGTTTCGCCGGACAGGGACGCACCTACGAGCAGTACTTC
j_gene: TRBJ2-1; abundance: many; v_gene: TRBV5-4; d_gene: -; CDR3aa: CASHSYNEQFF; CDR3nt: TGTGCCAGCCATTCCTACAATGAGCAGTTCTTC
j_gene: TRBJ2-7; abundance: few; v_gene: TRBV14; d_gene: TRBD2; CDR3aa: CASSQDLGLAVYEQYF; CDR3nt: TGTGCCAGCAGCCAAGACCTAGGACTAGCGGTCTACGAGCAGTACTTC
j_gene: TRBJ2-5; abundance: many; v_gene: TRBV28; d_gene: -; CDR3aa: CASSLFPGQGETQYF; CDR3nt: TGTGCCAGCAGTTTATTCCCGGGCCAAGGAGAGACCCAGTACTTC
j_gene: TRBJ2-4; abundance: many; v_gene: TRBV6-2/TRBV6-3; d_gene: -; CDR3aa: CASSPWRDGVAKNIQYF; CDR3nt: TGTGCCAGCAGCCCTTGGAGGGACGGAGTAGCCAAAAACATTCAGTACTTC
j_gene: TRBJ1-1; abundance: many; v_gene: TRBV6-2/TRBV6-3; d_gene: -; CDR3aa: CASSYVGAFTFF; CDR3nt: TGTGCCAGCAGTTACGTAGGGGCTTTTACTTTCTTT
j_gene: TRBJ2-3; abundance: many; v_gene: TRBV7-3; d_gene: -; CDR3aa: CASSSSRDTQYF; CDR3nt: TGTGCCAGCAGCTCCTCTAGGGATACGCAGTATTTT
j_gene: TRBJ1-5; abundance: once; v_gene: TRBV5-1; d_gene: -; CDR3aa: CASSFTGYNSNQPQHF; CDR3nt: TGCGCCAGCAGCTTCACAGGGTATAATAGCAATCAGCCCCAGCATTTT
j_gene: TRBJ1-1; abundance: many; v_gene: TRBV7-2; d_gene: -; CDR3aa: CASSTPGTTTEAFF; CDR3nt: TGTGCCAGCAGCACCCCGGGGACAACCACTGAAGCTTTCTTT
j_gene: TRBJ2-1; abundance: many; v_gene: TRBV10-3; d_gene: -; CDR3aa: CAISPGTQNNEQFF; CDR3nt: TGTGCCATCAGTCCCGGGACTCAAAACAATGAGCAGTTCTTC
j_gene: TRBJ1-2; abundance: many; v_gene: TRBV5-1; d_gene: -; CDR3aa: CASSLDNRRDGYTF; CDR3nt: TGCGCCAGCAGCCTCGATAACAGGAGGGATGGCTACACCTTC
j_gene: TRBJ1-2; abundance: many; v_gene: TRBV7-9; d_gene: -; CDR3aa: CASSLGSFYGYTF; CDR3nt: TGTGCCAGCAGCTTAGGGTCCTTCTATGGCTACACCTTC
j_gene: TRBJ2-5; abundance: many; v_gene: TRBV7-8; d_gene: TRBD1; CDR3aa: CASRWRTGGFETQYF; CDR3nt: TGTGCCAGCAGGTGGAGGACAGGGGGTTTCGAGACCCAGTACTTC
j_gene: TRBJ2-2; abundance: -; v_gene: TRBV2; d_gene: -; CDR3aa: CASSEIRATGELFF; CDR3nt: TGTGCCAGCAGTGAAATCCGGGCCACCGGGGAGCTGTTTTTT
j_gene: TRBJ1-1; abundance: many; v_gene: TRBV7-2; d_gene: -; CDR3aa: CASSLVDTEAFF; CDR3nt: TGTGCCAGCAGCTTGGTGGACACTGAAGCTTTCTTT
j_gene: TRBJ2-5; abundance: many; v_gene: TRBV6-2/TRBV6-3; d_gene: -; CDR3aa: CASSRATGTYQETQYF; CDR3nt: TGTGCCAGCAGCAGAGCAACAGGGACGTACCAAGAGACCCAGTACTTC
j_gene: TRBJ2-3; abundance: many; v_gene: TRBV7-9; d_gene: -; CDR3aa: CASSLEALAGDTQYF; CDR3nt: TGTGCCAGCAGCTTAGAAGCACTAGCTGGAGATACGCAGTATTTT
j_gene: TRBJ1-2; abundance: -; v_gene: TRBV2; d_gene: -; CDR3aa: CASTTGGVRGYTF; CDR3nt: TGTGCCAGCACCACGGGAGGGGTGCGGGGCTACACCTTC
j_gene: TRBJ2-3; abundance: many; v_gene: TRBV29-1; d_gene: -; CDR3aa: CSVEMGADTQYF; CDR3nt: TGCAGCGTTGAGATGGGTGCAGATACGCAGTATTTT
j_gene: TRBJ1-4; abundance: -; v_gene: TRBV27; d_gene: -; CDR3aa: CASSLFGGAGWEKLFF; CDR3nt: TGTGCCAGCAGTTTATTCGGTGGGGCCGGCTGGGAAAAACTGTTTTTT
j_gene: TRBJ1-4; abundance: few; v_gene: TRBV6-5; d_gene: -; CDR3aa: CASSYDQGGLNEKLFF; CDR3nt: TGTGCCAGCAGTTACGATCAGGGAGGCCTTAATGAAAAACTGTTTTTT
j_gene: TRBJ2-3; abundance: many; v_gene: TRBV20-1; d_gene: -; CDR3aa: CSARVAGKDTQYF; CDR3nt: TGCAGTGCTAGAGTCGCCGGGAAAGATACGCAGTATTTT
j_gene: TRBJ1-1; abundance: many; v_gene: TRBV7-2; d_gene: -; CDR3aa: CASSPAVGMTEAFF; CDR3nt: TGTGCCAGCAGCCCGGCAGTGGGGATGACTGAAGCTTTCTTT
j_gene: TRBJ1-1; abundance: -; v_gene: TRBV18; d_gene: TRBD1; CDR3aa: CASSPGQGGYTEAFF; CDR3nt: TGTGCCAGCTCACCAGGACAGGGGGGTTACACTGAAGCTTTCTTT
j_gene: TRBJ2-6; abundance: many; v_gene: TRBV6-2/TRBV6-3; d_gene: -; CDR3aa: CASSDPGFSGANVLTF; CDR3nt: TGTGCCAGCAGTGACCCAGGCTTCTCTGGGGCCAACGTCCTGACTTTC
j_gene: TRBJ2-7; abundance: -; v_gene: TRBV28; d_gene: -; CDR3aa: CASSWTEYEQYF; CDR3nt: TGTGCCAGCAGCTGGACCGAGTACGAGCAGTACTTC
j_gene: TRBJ1-2; abundance: many; v_gene: TRBV7-9; d_gene: -; CDR3aa: CASRRPVEAGYTF; CDR3nt: TGTGCCAGCAGAAGACCCGTTGAGGCTGGCTACACCTTC
j_gene: TRBJ1-1; abundance: -; v_gene: TRBV29-1; d_gene: -; CDR3aa: CSVYSGDPLGREAFF; CDR3nt: TGCAGCGTCTATTCCGGGGACCCGTTGGGGAGAGAAGCTTTCTTT
j_gene: TRBJ2-5; abundance: many; v_gene: TRBV7-2; d_gene: -; CDR3aa: CASSLVWGTPLQETQYF; CDR3nt: TGTGCCAGCAGCTTAGTTTGGGGCACCCCCCTCCAAGAGACCCAGTACTTC
j_gene: TRBJ2-1; abundance: many; v_gene: TRBV7-2; d_gene: -; CDR3aa: CASSLLKQNEQFF; CDR3nt: TGTGCCAGCAGCTTATTAAAACAGAATGAGCAGTTCTTC
j_gene: TRBJ2-4; abundance: many; v_gene: TRBV6-1; d_gene: TRBD1; CDR3aa: CATSDRALKNIQYF; CDR3nt: TGTGCCACCTCCGACAGGGCGCTCAAAAACATTCAGTACTTC
j_gene: TRBJ2-1; abundance: -; v_gene: TRBV20-1; d_gene: -; CDR3aa: CSARDPGTPKDEQFF; CDR3nt: TGCAGTGCTAGAGACCCCGGGACTCCGAAGGATGAGCAGTTCTTC
j_gene: TRBJ2-1; abundance: many; v_gene: TRBV2; d_gene: TRBD1; CDR3aa: CASKGTVNEQFF; CDR3nt: TGTGCCAGCAAAGGGACAGTCAATGAGCAGTTCTTC
j_gene: TRBJ1-2; abundance: many; v_gene: TRBV12-3/TRBV12-4; d_gene: TRBD1; CDR3aa: CASSTTGQVYGYTF; CDR3nt: TGTGCCAGCAGTACGACGGGACAGGTCTATGGCTACACCTTC
j_gene: TRBJ1-4; abundance: many; v_gene: TRBV20-1; d_gene: -; CDR3aa: CSARDTVIGLFF; CDR3nt: TGCAGTGCTAGGGACACAGTAATCGGACTGTTTTTT
j_gene: TRBJ1-6; abundance: many; v_gene: TRBV7-9; d_gene: -; CDR3aa: CASGRETEGSPLHF; CDR3nt: TGTGCCAGCGGAAGAGAGACGGAGGGATCACCCCTCCACTTT
j_gene: TRBJ1-1; abundance: many; v_gene: TRBV7-2; d_gene: TRBD1; CDR3aa: CASSTRDSGTEAFF; CDR3nt: TGTGCCAGCAGCACCCGGGACAGCGGCACTGAAGCTTTCTTT
j_gene: TRBJ1-1; abundance: many; v_gene: TRBV7-2; d_gene: TRBD1; CDR3aa: CASSLMSGARGLLAEAFF; CDR3nt: TGTGCCAGCAGCTTAATGTCGGGGGCCAGGGGGTTATTGGCTGAAGCTTTCTTT
j_gene: TRBJ2-3; abundance: many; v_gene: TRBV18; d_gene: -; CDR3aa: CASSPSRGTTDTQYF; CDR3nt: TGTGCCAGCTCACCCAGTAGAGGGACCACAGATACGCAGTATTTT
j_gene: TRBJ1-3; abundance: -; v_gene: TRBV20-1; d_gene: -; CDR3aa: CSATYGVSGNTIYF; CDR3nt: TGCAGTGCTACCTACGGGGTTTCTGGAAACACCATATATTTT
j_gene: TRBJ1-2; abundance: -; v_gene: TRBV29-1; d_gene: -; CDR3aa: CSVEDHGVGINYGYTF; CDR3nt: TGCAGCGTTGAAGATCATGGCGTGGGAATAAACTATGGCTACACCTTC
j_gene: TRBJ1-1; abundance: many; v_gene: TRBV28; d_gene: TRBD1; CDR3aa: CASSVNRGHMNTEAFF; CDR3nt: TGTGCCAGCAGCGTTAACAGGGGGCACATGAACACTGAAGCTTTCTTT
j_gene: TRBJ1-5; abundance: many; v_gene: TRBV10-2; d_gene: TRBD1; CDR3aa: CASTRTGDGVSNQPQHF; CDR3nt: TGCGCCAGCACCCGGACAGGGGACGGTGTCAGCAATCAGCCCCAGCATTTT
j_gene: TRBJ2-1; abundance: many; v_gene: TRBV20-1; d_gene: TRBD1; CDR3aa: CSAMDRAYNEQFF; CDR3nt: TGCAGTGCTATGGACAGGGCCTACAATGAGCAGTTCTTC
j_gene: TRBJ1-5; abundance: many; v_gene: TRBV19; d_gene: -; CDR3aa: CATLREGNQPQHF; CDR3nt: TGTGCCACTCTCAGGGAGGGCAATCAGCCCCAGCATTTT